This T cell receptor beta chain was identified during a study of spatial heterogeneity in lung cancer. V was shortened by 5 bases and J by 3 bases, with 14 bases between the two germline ends. The CDR3 runs 15 residues. CDR1 and CDR2 from the germline V gene are MDHEN and SYDVKM. Every TCR cDNA molecule bore its own unique molecular identifier. TCRdb reprocessed the 5' RACE reads with MiXCR, giving one entry per CDR3 protein. The sample holds about 48,000 distinct CDR3 sequences; 5.3% are singletons and the top ten take 8.5% to 14%. Time point reported: sample taken at primary tumor resection. Tumor, nontumor lung or frozen PBMC supplied whole RNA that was sequenced unsorted. The table lists this clonotype with many counts.

V usage is TRBV28 and J usage is TRBJ1-5, with D possibly matching TRBD1 (5 bases). This TCR was recovered from a male donor with early-stage non-small cell lung cancer. The sample consisted of PBMCs, taken at surgery. CDR3 loop: CASSTSSGYNQPQHF. CDR3 sequence (DNA): TGTGCCAGCAGTACATCATCAGGGTACAATCAGCCCCAGCATTTT.